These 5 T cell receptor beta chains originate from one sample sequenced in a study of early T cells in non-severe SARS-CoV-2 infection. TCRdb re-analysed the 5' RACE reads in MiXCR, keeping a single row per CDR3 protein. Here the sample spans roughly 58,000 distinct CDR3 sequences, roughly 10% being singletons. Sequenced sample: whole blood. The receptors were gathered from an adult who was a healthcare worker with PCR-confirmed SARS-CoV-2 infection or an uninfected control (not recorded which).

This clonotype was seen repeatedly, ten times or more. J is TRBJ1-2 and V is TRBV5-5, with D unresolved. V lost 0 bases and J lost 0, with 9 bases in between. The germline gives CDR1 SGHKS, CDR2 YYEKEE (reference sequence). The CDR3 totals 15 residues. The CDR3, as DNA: TGTGCCAGCAGCTTGGCGGCAGGAGCTAACTATGGCTACACCTTC. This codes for CASSLAAGANYGYTF. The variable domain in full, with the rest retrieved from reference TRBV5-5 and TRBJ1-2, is DAGVTQSPTHLIKTRGQQVTLRCSPISGHKSVSWYQQVLGQGPQFIFQYYEKEERGRGNFPDRFSARQFPNYSSELNVNALLLGDSALYLCASSLAAGANYGYTFGSGTRLTVV.

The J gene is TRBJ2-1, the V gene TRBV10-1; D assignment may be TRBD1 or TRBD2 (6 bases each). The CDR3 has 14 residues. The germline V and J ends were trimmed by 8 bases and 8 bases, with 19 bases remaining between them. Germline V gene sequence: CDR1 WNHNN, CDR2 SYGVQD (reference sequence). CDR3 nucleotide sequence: TGCGCCAGCGGGGCCGTGGGGGGCGTCGATGAGCAGTTCTTC. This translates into CASGAVGGVDEQFF.

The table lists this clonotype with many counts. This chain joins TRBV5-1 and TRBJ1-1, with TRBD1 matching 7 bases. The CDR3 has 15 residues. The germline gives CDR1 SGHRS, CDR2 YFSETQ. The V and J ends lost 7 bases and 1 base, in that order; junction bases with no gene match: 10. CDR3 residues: CASQETGTANTEAFF. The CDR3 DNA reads TGCGCCAGCCAAGAAACCGGGACAGCGAACACTGAAGCTTTCTTT.

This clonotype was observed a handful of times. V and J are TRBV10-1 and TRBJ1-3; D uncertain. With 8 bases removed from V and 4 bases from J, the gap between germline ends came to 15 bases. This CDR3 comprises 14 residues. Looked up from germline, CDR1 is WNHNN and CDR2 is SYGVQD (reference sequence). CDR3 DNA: TGCGCCAGCCACCCGGCGGGGTTGGGAAACACCATATATTTT. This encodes CASHPAGLGNTIYF.

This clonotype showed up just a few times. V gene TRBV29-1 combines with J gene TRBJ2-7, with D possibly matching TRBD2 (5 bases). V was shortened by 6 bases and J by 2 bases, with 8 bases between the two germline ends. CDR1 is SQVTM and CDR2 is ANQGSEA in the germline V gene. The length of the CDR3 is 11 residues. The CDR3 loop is CSVGDPYEQYF. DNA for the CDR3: TGCAGCGTCGGGGATCCCTACGAGCAGTACTTC.